Each of the 31 T cell receptor beta chains below was sequenced from the same sample in a study of blood T cell repertoires in COVID-19. The protocol was immunoSEQ multiplex PCR, while the TCRdb copy is restricted to in-frame clones and leaves out a portion. Counted here are about 130,000 clones, more than 75% occurring once; the ten biggest clones make up around 4.6%. The source material was peripheral blood. The receptor source for this set is a man aged 60-69 years with COVID-19, enrolled during active disease.

The J gene is TRBJ1-5, the V gene TRBV7-2, with D unclear. V shed 1 base and J shed 4 bases, with 11 bases lying between them. The CDR3 consists of 15 residues. Germline CDR1 SGHTA, CDR2 FQGNSA. The CDR3 reads CASSLVGGGNQPQHF. CDR3 bases: TGTGCCAGCAGCTTAGTTGGAGGAGGAAATCAGCCCCAGCATTTT.

The chain uses TRBV5-1 and TRBJ2-7; 7 nucleotides align to TRBD1. This CDR3 comprises 14 residues. V shed 4 bases, J shed 5 bases, and the junction held 9 bases outside the gene matches. Germline loops: CDR1 SGHRS, CDR2 YFSETQ. Here the CDR3 reads CASSVTGDVDEQYF. The DNA for the CDR3 is TGCGCCAGCAGCGTTACAGGGGATGTCGACGAGCAGTACTTC.

The CDR3 DNA sequence: TGTGCCAGCAGTGTCATTCGGTGGTCCGATGGCTACACCTTC. This translates into CASSVIRWSDGYTF. V usage is TRBV6-2 or TRBV6-3 and J usage is TRBJ1-2; D call uncertain. Looked up from germline, CDR1 is MNHEY and CDR2 is SVGEGT. Trimming left V 5 bases short and J 6 bases short, with 16 bases between. The CDR3 sequence is 14 residues long.

The V call is TRBV21-1, the J call TRBJ2-1; the table's D call, TRBD2, has no DNA check behind it. TRBV21-1 is a recognized pseudogene. The CDR3 totals 17 residues. The CDR3: CASSKGLTTYTYNEQFF. For the CDR3, the DNA is TGTGCCAGCAGCAAAGGGCTGACTACCTATACCTACAATGAGCAGTTCTTC.

Here the CDR3 reads CASSSPPASGGNTIYF. CDR3 bases: TGTGCCAGTAGTAGCCCCCCCGCCTCGGGGGGAAACACCATATATTTT. This rearrangement joins TRBV19 to TRBJ1-3; D not resolved. Germline V gene sequence: CDR1 LNHDA, CDR2 SQIVND (reference sequence). The CDR3 runs to 16 residues. V shed 4 bases and J shed 4 bases, with 17 bases lying between them.

The V and J genes are TRBV7-3 and TRBJ2-2, with 15 bases matching TRBD2. The V gene end was trimmed by 5 bases and the J gene end by 8 bases; junction bases not matched to a gene: 6. Germline CDR1 SGHTA, CDR2 FQGTGA. The CDR3 is 16 residues long. CDR3 amino acids: CASSRTSGRAAGELFF. The DNA for the CDR3 is TGTGCCAGCAGCCGGACTAGCGGGAGGGCCGCGGGGGAGCTGTTTTTT.

The chain recombines TRBV4-1 with TRBJ1-3; no definite D call. The CDR3 spans 16 residues. Germline V gives CDR1 MGHRA, CDR2 YSYEKL. The germline V and J ends were trimmed by 3 bases and 2 bases, with 14 bases remaining between them. The CDR3 sequence is CASSQHKDKPGNTIYF. CDR3 nucleotides: TGCGCCAGCAGCCAGCACAAAGACAAACCTGGAAACACCATATATTTT.

The rearrangement joins TRBV6-2 or TRBV6-3 to TRBJ2-1, with 10 nucleotides matching TRBD2. Germline-derived CDR1 and CDR2 are MNHEY and SVGEGT. The CDR3 is made up of 17 amino acids. Germline trimming cut 7 bases from V and 4 bases from J; bases unmatched to any gene: 13. For the CDR3, the DNA is TGTGCCAGCACCCCCTTCGGGCTAGCGGGAGAGTACAATGAGCAGTTCTTC. Its translation is CASTPFGLAGEYNEQFF.

This clone was recorded a few times. The rearrangement joins TRBV9 to TRBJ1-2; maybe TRBD1 (5 bases). The CDR3 is 14 residues long. The germline V gene encodes CDR1 SGDLS and CDR2 YYNGEE. Trimming took 0 bases from V and 4 from J, leaving 10 bases between them. In DNA form, the CDR3 reads TGTGCCAGCAGCGTAGGGGGCGGCGCCTATGGCTACACCTTC. This encodes CASSVGGGAYGYTF.

This clone appeared once. The rearrangement links TRBV19 to TRBJ1-4, with 8 nucleotides matching TRBD1. This CDR3 comprises 15 residues. Trimming cost V 4 bases and J 10 bases; bases outside gene matches: 11. Germline V gene lookup returns CDR1 LNHDA and CDR2 SQIVND (reference sequence). The CDR3 DNA sequence: TGTGCCAGTAGTACGCTCGCAGGGGGCGGGGGAAAACTGTTTTTT. Translating it yields CASSTLAGGGGKLFF.

The chain couples TRBV6-5 to TRBJ2-2; TRBD1 is a possible D gene (8 bases). V lost 4 bases, J lost 3 bases, and 12 bases lay in between. Germline V gene sequence: CDR1 MNHEY, CDR2 SVGAGI. This CDR3 region has 15 residues. Written as DNA, the CDR3 is TGTGCCAGCAGTTCAACAGGGGGGGACACCGGGGAGCTGTTTTTT. It encodes CASSSTGGDTGELFF.

This chain joins TRBV5-4 and TRBJ1-2; D unresolved. V was trimmed by 3 bases and J by 6 bases, leaving 18 bases between them. The length of the CDR3 is 15 residues. Germline CDR1 is SGHNT and CDR2 is YYREEE (reference sequence). Here the CDR3 reads CASSSHYLGRNGYTF. The CDR3 region has the DNA TGTGCCAGCAGCTCCCATTATTTAGGGAGGAATGGCTACACCTTC. Filled out from reference TRBV5-4 and TRBJ1-2, the complete variable domain reads ETGVTQSPTHLIKTRGQQVTLRCSSQSGHNTVSWYQQALGQGPQFIFQYYREEENGRGNFPPRFSGLQFPNYSSELNVNALELDDSALYLCASSSHYLGRNGYTFGSGTRLTVV.

V usage is TRBV30 and J usage is TRBJ1-1, with no clear D. The CDR3 has 12 amino acids. V dropped 5 bases and J dropped 5 bases, with 12 bases sitting between them. Germline CDR1 GTSNPN, CDR2 SVGIG (reference sequence). CDR3 DNA sequence: TGTGCCTGGGTTGACCGGGAAACTGAAGCTTTCTTT. Protein product: CAWVDRETEAFF. The variable domain in full, completed from reference TRBV30 and TRBJ1-1, reads SQTIHQWPATLVQPVGSPLSLECTVEGTSNPNLYWYRQAAGRGLQLLFYSVGIGQISSEVPQNLSASRPQDRQFILSSKKLLLSDSGFYLCAWVDRETEAFFGQGTRLTVV.

In its sample, this clone was seen a few times. V and J are TRBV2 and TRBJ2-4; 7 bases are a match to TRBD1. Unmatched junction bases numbered 10, after V lost 8 bases and J lost 0 bases. The germline gives CDR1 SNHLY, CDR2 FYNNEI. The CDR3 loop spans 16 amino acids. The CDR3 is CASLGQVTAAKNIQYF. CDR3 nucleotides: TGTGCCAGCCTAGGACAGGTCACAGCAGCCAAAAACATTCAGTACTTC.

This chain uses TRBV9 with TRBJ1-1, with 7 nucleotides matching TRBD1. Germline CDR1 and CDR2: SGDLS and YYNGEE. The CDR3 has 15 residues. The V and J ends lost 0 bases and 5 bases, in that order; junction bases with no gene match: 7. CDR3 sequence (DNA): TGTGCCAGCAGCGTAGGGAACAGGGGTTCTACTGAAGCTTTCTTT. Residues: CASSVGNRGSTEAFF.

The chain combines TRBV10-3 with TRBJ1-2; D unclear. This CDR3 has 13 amino acids. Trimming left V 4 bases short and J 4 bases short, with 10 bases between. Germline V gene data show CDR1 as ENHRY and CDR2 as SYGVKD. The CDR3 DNA reads TGTGCCATCAGTGGTACGGGAAGCTATGGCTACACCTTC. It codes for CAISGTGSYGYTF.

The J gene is TRBJ2-7, the V gene TRBV10-3, with 9 bases matching TRBD1. CDR1 is ENHRY, CDR2 SYGVKD, per germline. Trimming took 0 bases from V and 4 from J; bases not matched to a gene: 13. The CDR3 contains 18 residues. The CDR3 region has the DNA TGTGCCATCAGTGAGTCTGGGGTTGGGACAGGGTTCTCTTACGAGCAGTACTTC. Its protein is CAISESGVGTGFSYEQYF.

CDR3 coding DNA: TGCGCCAGCAGCCAGACGGGAAACAGGGCCTATGGCTACACCTTC. This translates into CASSQTGNRAYGYTF. This chain connects TRBV5-1 to TRBJ1-2; a weak D match, TRBD1 (6 bases). The CDR3 covers 15 residues. Trimming removed 4 bases at V and 4 bases at J, with 17 bases between. Per germline, CDR1 SGHRS and CDR2 YFSETQ.

The V gene is TRBV4-1, the J gene TRBJ1-1; D not resolved. V was clipped by 2 bases and J by 1 base, with 11 bases between them. The CDR3 has 15 amino acids. Germline CDR1 MGHRA, CDR2 YSYEKL. The CDR3 DNA is TGCGCCAGCAGCCAATTGAGAGGGTGGAACACTGAAGCTTTCTTT. Its translation: CASSQLRGWNTEAFF.

The CDR3 loop reads CASSQDHYGYGYTF. In DNA form, the CDR3 reads TGTGCCAGCAGCCAAGATCATTACGGTTATGGCTACACCTTC. The rearrangement links TRBV3-1 (or the pseudogene TRBV3-2) to TRBJ1-2; D call uncertain. In germline, CDR1 is LGHDT, CDR2 YNNKEL (reference sequence). Trimming removed 0 bases from V and 5 bases from J, with 10 bases in between. The CDR3 loop spans 14 amino acids.

The rearrangement joins TRBV5-4 to TRBJ2-7, with 10 positions matching TRBD2. Germline trimming cut 4 bases from V and 3 bases from J; bases unmatched to any gene: 4. This CDR3 region has 14 residues. From germline, CDR1 is SGHNT and CDR2 YYREEE (reference sequence). DNA for the CDR3: TGTGCCAGCAGCCCCGGACTAGCGGACTACGAGCAGTACTTC. Translated: CASSPGLADYEQYF. Based on the CDR3 plus reference TRBV5-4 and TRBJ2-7, the full variable domain is ETGVTQSPTHLIKTRGQQVTLRCSSQSGHNTVSWYQQALGQGPQFIFQYYREEENGRGNFPPRFSGLQFPNYSSELNVNALELDDSALYLCASSPGLADYEQYFGPGTRLTVT.

V is TRBV7-8 and J is TRBJ1-1; D is undetermined. The V gene lost 3 bases and the J gene lost 0 bases, with 8 bases spanning the gap. The CDR3 length is 14 residues. Germline values: CDR1 SGHVS, CDR2 FQNEAQ. The CDR3 region has the DNA TGTGCCAGCAGCTTTACCCTAATGAACACTGAAGCTTTCTTT. Translating it yields CASSFTLMNTEAFF.

This clone was counted a single time. The gene calls are TRBV30 and TRBJ1-6, with TRBD1 as a possible D gene (5 bases). The CDR3 sequence is 12 residues long. Per the germline V gene, CDR1 is GTSNPN and CDR2 is SVGIG (reference sequence). Deletions cut 4 bases from V and 9 bases from J, with 10 bases between. The CDR3 DNA reads TGTGCCTGGATAGGGGTGAGTTCACCCCTCCACTTT. Protein: CAWIGVSSPLHF.

This clone was picked up a small number of times. The V and J genes are TRBV6-6 and TRBJ2-2; 7 nucleotides match TRBD1. The CDR3 loop spans 14 amino acids. Germline values: CDR1 MNHNY, CDR2 SVGAGI (reference sequence). V lost 8 bases to trimming and J lost 4 bases; unmatched junction nucleotides: 7. The CDR3 DNA sequence: TGTGCCAGCTTTAGACAGGGTGGCACCGGGGAGCTGTTTTTT. It translates to CASFRQGGTGELFF.

J is TRBJ2-5 and V is TRBV15; D is perhaps TRBD2 (6 bases). Germline lookup yields CDR1 LNHNV and CDR2 YYDKDF (reference sequence). The CDR3 consists of 15 residues. V shed 5 bases and J shed 4 bases, with 17 bases lying between them. The CDR3 loop is CATSAYSGAGETQYF. In nucleotides, the CDR3 is TGTGCCACCAGCGCCTACTCAGGAGCGGGAGAGACCCAGTACTTC.

This rearrangement joins TRBV30 to TRBJ2-7; D ambiguous. There are 12 residues in the CDR3. V was shortened by 4 bases and J by 4 bases, with 11 bases between the two germline ends. The germline gives CDR1 GTSNPN, CDR2 SVGIG (reference sequence). CDR3 DNA sequence: TGTGCCTGGAAGTACGTCGGGTACGAGCAGTACTTC. This encodes CAWKYVGYEQYF.

This clone was found once. The chain links TRBV28 to TRBJ1-1, with D possibly being TRBD1 (5 bases). Between the trimmed V and J ends, which lost 3 bases and 0 bases, there was a span of 11 bases. Germline CDR1 MDHEN, CDR2 SYDVKM. This CDR3 is built from 15 residues. The DNA for the CDR3 is TGTGCCAGCAGTTTGCCGGGACTTATGAACACTGAAGCTTTCTTT. This encodes CASSLPGLMNTEAFF.

The chain employs TRBV6-5 and TRBJ2-1; TRBD2 is a possible D gene (6 bases). This CDR3 is 15 amino acids long. The V gene's germline CDR1 is MNHEY and CDR2 SVGAGI. V lost 0 bases and J 3 bases, leaving 9 bases between the germline ends. The CDR3 reads CASSYSGGGYNEQFF. The CDR3 bases are TGTGCCAGCAGTTACTCGGGAGGAGGCTACAATGAGCAGTTCTTC.

The CDR3, as DNA: TGTGCCAGCAGCCTTAGGACTAGCGGTAATGAGCAGTTCTTC. This translates into CASSLRTSGNEQFF. The chain has TRBV27 and TRBJ2-1; 10 nucleotides match TRBD2. This CDR3 comprises 14 residues. Trimming at V came to 6 bases and at J to 7 bases, leaving 6 bases not matched to a gene. Looked up from germline, CDR1 is MNHEY and CDR2 is SMNVEV (reference sequence).

This clone showed up just once. The gene calls are TRBV7-3 and TRBJ2-1; TRBD2 agrees at 9 bases. This CDR3 comprises 15 residues. With V trimmed by 2 bases and J by 9 bases, 8 bases remained unmatched. Germline CDR1 and CDR2: SGHTA and FQGTGA. CDR3 nucleotide sequence: TGTGCCAGCAGCTTATTGGGGACTAGCTTGAGTGAGCAGTTCTTC. This sequence encodes CASSLLGTSLSEQFF.

The DNA for the CDR3 is TGTGCCAGCAGTCCCGCGACAGGGGTCGCCTATAATTCACCCCTCCACTTT. Protein: CASSPATGVAYNSPLHF. The V gene is TRBV28, the J gene TRBJ1-6; 8 bases are a match to TRBD1. Germline V gives CDR1 MDHEN, CDR2 SYDVKM. The CDR3 runs 17 residues. Losses at the gene ends were 5 bases for V and 2 bases for J; bases not matched to a gene: 8.